Listed here are 12 T cell receptor beta chains from one sample, sequenced in a study of blood T cell repertoires in COVID-19. The repertoire was sequenced with immunoSEQ multiplex PCR; TCRdb's copy has only in-frame clones and lacks some. In the table there are around 110,000 clones, 70% to 85% of which are singletons. The sequencing sample was made of peripheral blood. Source of these receptors: a man between 65 and 80 years old with active or convalescent COVID-19.

This clone was seen only once. The chain combines TRBV28 with TRBJ1-5; TRBD1 might be the D (5 bases). This CDR3 has 16 amino acids. V lost 2 bases, J lost 3 bases, and 14 bases lay in between. Germline assignment: CDR1 MDHEN and CDR2 SYDVKM. In nucleotides, the CDR3 is TGTGCCAGCAGTTTAGCCAGGGCCCACGTCAATCAGCCCCAGCATTTT. Its translation is CASSLARAHVNQPQHF.

This clone was recorded only once. This sequence joins TRBV6-1 and TRBJ2-1, with TRBD2 matching 11 bases. The CDR3 contains 17 residues. J was trimmed by 6 bases and V by 4 bases; bases with no gene match: 11. Germline values: CDR1 MNHNS, CDR2 SASEGT. CDR3 loop: CASSVLAGGSLRNEQFF. CDR3 DNA sequence: TGTGCCAGCAGTGTCCTAGCGGGGGGCTCCCTTCGCAATGAGCAGTTCTTC.

The sample holds a few counts of this clone. This chain uses TRBV6-6 with TRBJ1-2, with a tentative D call TRBD1 (6 bases). V dropped 6 bases and J dropped 0 bases, with 17 bases sitting between them. CDR3 length equals 16 residues. The V gene's germline CDR1 is MNHNY and CDR2 SVGAGI (reference sequence). The CDR3 DNA follows: TGTGCCAGCAGCTTAAGGGGGGGGGAAGCTAACTATGGCTACACCTTC. Residues: CASSLRGGEANYGYTF.

This clone was seen just once. The chain recombines TRBV4-1 with TRBJ2-1, with D tentatively TRBD1 (6 bases). The CDR3 loop spans 15 amino acids. V lost 3 bases and J lost 3, with 12 bases in between. Per the germline V gene, CDR1 is MGHRA and CDR2 is YSYEKL. For the CDR3, the DNA is TGCGCCAGCAGCCAGCCTACAGGGCGCTACAATGAGCAGTTCTTC. This gives the protein CASSQPTGRYNEQFF.

The count of this clone is one. The chain has TRBV28 and TRBJ1-3; no clear D gene. Germline CDR1 MDHEN, CDR2 SYDVKM. V was shortened by 4 bases and J by 0 bases, with 10 bases between the two germline ends. The CDR3 has 15 amino acids. The CDR3 DNA reads as TGTGCCAGCAGTTCACCGGGTGTCTCTGGAAACACCATATATTTT. This translates into CASSSPGVSGNTIYF.

The table lists this clone with a count of one. CDR3 in DNA: TGTGCCAGCAGCCCAGGACAGCTCGCGTCTAATGAAAAACTGTTTTTT. It is translated as CASSPGQLASNEKLFF. The rearrangement links TRBV3-1 (or the pseudogene TRBV3-2) to TRBJ1-4, with D perhaps matching TRBD1 (6 bases). This CDR3 comprises 16 residues. Germline loops: CDR1 LGHDT, CDR2 YNNKEL (reference sequence). V was clipped by 4 bases and J by 3 bases, with 15 bases between them.

The V call is TRBV12-3 or TRBV12-4, the J call TRBJ2-1; possible D gene TRBD2, 5 bases. This CDR3 region has 12 residues. The V end was cut by 3 bases, the J end by 7 bases, with 7 bases between. The CDR3 nucleotides are TGTGCCAGCAGTTTGCTAGCAAATGAGCAGTTCTTC. Translation: CASSLLANEQFF.

Notes on this clone: One junction end disagrees with the germline gene, perhaps due to a read error. The gene calls are TRBV29-1 and TRBJ2-7, with 7 bases aligning to TRBD1. The CDR3 is 9 amino acids. The germline CDR1 and CDR2 sequences are SQVTM and ANQGSEA. In nucleotides, the CDR3 is TGCAGCCCTGACGGACAGGCCTCCTTC. This translates into CSPDGQASF.

This chain joins TRBV11-3 and TRBJ2-7, with 8 bases matching TRBD2. The CDR3 spans 15 residues. V trimming: 2 bases; J trimming: 4 bases; junction bases outside the gene matches: 7. Germline-derived CDR1 and CDR2 are SGHNT and YENEEA. CDR3 in amino acids: CASSLSSGSVYEQYF. CDR3 bases: TGTGCCAGCAGCTTAAGCAGCGGGAGTGTTTACGAGCAGTACTTC.

The V gene is TRBV5-8, the J gene TRBJ2-3; TRBD2 might be the D (5 bases). The V end lost 1 base, the J end lost 0 bases, and 9 bases lay between the germline ends. The germline V gene encodes CDR1 SGHTS and CDR2 YDEGEE. CDR3 length: 15 residues. The CDR3 bases are TGTGCCAGCAGCTTGACTGCGGGTAGCACAGATACGCAGTATTTT. Residues: CASSLTAGSTDTQYF.

The J gene is TRBJ2-3, the V gene TRBV7-3, with 8 bases identical to TRBD2. CDR1 is SGHTA, CDR2 FQGTGA, per germline. V trimming: 5 bases; J trimming: 4 bases; junction bases outside the gene matches: 11. This CDR3 has 16 amino acids. This chain's CDR3 is CASSPSRGGRSDTQYF. The CDR3 nucleotides are TGTGCCAGCAGCCCCTCTCGCGGGGGGAGGTCAGATACGCAGTATTTT.

The chain joins TRBV18 to TRBJ2-7, with 9 bases fitting TRBD1. Per the germline V gene, CDR1 is KGHSH and CDR2 is LQKENI. Germline trimming cut 4 bases from V and 2 bases from J; bases unmatched to any gene: 3. The CDR3 contains 14 residues. The CDR3 sequence is CASSRGQGTYEQYF. In nucleotides, the CDR3 is TGTGCCAGCTCACGAGGACAGGGGACCTACGAGCAGTACTTC.